The 5 T cell receptor beta chains in this list originate from one sample, sequenced in a study of T cell changes during pregnancy in multiple sclerosis. Produced via immunoSEQ multiplex PCR; TCRdb's table is partial and in-frame only. This table holds around 60,000 clones, 92% found once. Here the sequenced sample was peripheral blood, taken in the third trimester of pregnancy. These receptors all stem from a female donor in good health, enrolled as a control in a pregnancy study.

The rearrangement uses TRBV2 and TRBJ1-1; 7 bases match TRBD1. The V gene end was trimmed by 5 bases and the J gene end by 4 bases; junction bases not matched to a gene: 10. Germline CDR1 and CDR2: SNHLY and FYNNEI. There are 15 residues in the CDR3. The CDR3 nucleotides read TGTGCCAGCAGTTTTGGACAGGCGGTCGGCACTGAAGCTTTCTTT. Translation: CASSFGQAVGTEAFF.

The rearrangement links TRBV4-1 to TRBJ2-7, with 10 bases that match TRBD2. There are 17 residues in the CDR3. CDR1 is MGHRA and CDR2 is YSYEKL in the germline V gene. The junction had 10 bases not matched to a gene; V was cut back by 2 bases and J by 3 bases. The CDR3 reads CASSQRPERGGIYEQYF. The CDR3 bases are TGCGCCAGCAGCCAAAGACCCGAGCGGGGGGGAATCTACGAGCAGTACTTC.

V and J are TRBV19 and TRBJ2-1, with D tentatively TRBD1 (5 bases). The germline V gene has CDR1 LNHDA and CDR2 SQIVND (reference sequence). This CDR3 spans 14 amino acids. Trimming pared 1 base from V and 4 bases from J, leaving 8 bases between. The CDR3 reads CASSIGQLYNEQFF. CDR3 sequence (DNA): TGTGCCAGTAGTATAGGACAGCTATACAATGAGCAGTTCTTC.

V usage is TRBV6-1 and J usage is TRBJ2-2; 14 bases match TRBD2. Germline assignment: CDR1 MNHNS and CDR2 SASEGT. CDR3 length equals 15 residues. Trimming removed 2 bases from V and 13 bases from J; junction bases left unmatched: 6. CDR3 residues: CASSEYGLAGGRLFF. The CDR3 DNA sequence: TGTGCCAGCAGTGAATACGGACTAGCGGGAGGAAGGCTGTTTTTT.

The chain links TRBV29-1 to TRBJ2-2; D is unclear. V lost 4 bases and J lost 4, with 10 bases in between. Germline V gene lookup returns CDR1 SQVTM and CDR2 ANQGSEA. The CDR3 length is 13 residues. CDR3 sequence (DNA): TGCAGCGTTGCTAATAGTGTCACCGGGGAGCTGTTTTTT. Translated, it gives CSVANSVTGELFF.